Below, 9 T cell receptor beta chains from the same sample are listed, as sequenced in a study of blood T cell repertoires in COVID-19. TCRdb keeps only in-frame clones here, not all; method: immunoSEQ multiplex PCR. Of about 160,000 clones listed, about 85% are singletons. The sample taken for sequencing was PBMCs or T cells enriched from blood (not recorded which). The receptors were gathered from a woman in her forties with acute COVID-19.

V is TRBV9 and J is TRBJ1-2; D uncertain. The CDR3 runs 15 residues. The germline CDR1 and CDR2 sequences are SGDLS and YYNGEE. Trimming left V 4 bases short and J 1 base short, with 14 bases between. CDR3 coding DNA: TGTGCCAGCAGCTCTTGGTGGACTGGTAACTATGGCTACACCTTC. It codes for CASSSWWTGNYGYTF.

This rearrangement joins TRBV19 to TRBJ2-1; TRBD2 agrees at 12 bases. Unmatched junction bases numbered 2, after V lost 3 bases and J lost 5 bases. The V gene's germline CDR1 is LNHDA and CDR2 SQIVND (reference sequence). The CDR3 is 15 residues long. The CDR3 DNA reads as TGTGCCAGTAGTATTGGACTAGCGGGAAACAATGAGCAGTTCTTC. Translation: CASSIGLAGNNEQFF.

This chain uses TRBV5-6 with TRBJ1-5; no firm D call. Germline loops: CDR1 SGHDT, CDR2 YYEEEE. Trimming removed 3 bases from V and 3 bases from J, with 16 bases in between. The CDR3 has 16 amino acids. The CDR3 DNA is TGTGCCAGCAGCTCGATTCGGGGTCCCGACAATCAGCCCCAGCATTTT. Translating gives CASSSIRGPDNQPQHF. The full variable domain, with the rest looked up from reference TRBV5-6 and TRBJ1-5, is DAGVTQSPTHLIKTRGQQVTLRCSPKSGHDTVSWYQQALGQGPQFIFQYYEEEERQRGNFPDRFSGHQFPNYSSELNVNALLLGDSALYLCASSSIRGPDNQPQHFGDGTRLSIL.

This chain links TRBV27 with TRBJ1-2, with a possible D match to TRBD1 (5 bases). This CDR3 comprises 14 residues. V was pared by 6 bases and J by 3 bases, with 14 bases between. Germline V gives CDR1 MNHEY, CDR2 SMNVEV (reference sequence). The CDR3 sequence is CASRKRRDDYGYTF. In nucleotides, the CDR3 is TGTGCCAGCAGGAAACGCAGGGATGACTATGGCTACACCTTC.

The rearrangement joins TRBV14 to TRBJ2-3; the D is unclear. Germline V CDR1 and CDR2: SGHDN, FVKESK. Trimming removed 4 bases at V and 3 bases at J, with 5 bases between. The CDR3 extends over 12 amino acids. This CDR3 is CASSLSTDTQYF. CDR3 coding DNA: TGTGCCAGCAGCCTTTCTACAGATACGCAGTATTTT.

The chain is built from TRBV12-3 or TRBV12-4 and TRBJ1-2; no definite D call. The V end lost 3 bases, the J end lost 6 bases, and 8 bases lay between the germline ends. The CDR3 is 12 residues long. In DNA form, the CDR3 reads TGTGCCAGCAGTTTCTTCCCGGATGGCTACACCTTC. Amino acid sequence: CASSFFPDGYTF.

The rearrangement joins TRBV19 to TRBJ1-3; the match to TRBD1 covers 9 bases. This CDR3 is 16 amino acids long. V shed 3 bases, J shed 0 bases, and the junction held 3 bases outside the gene matches. Germline CDR1 and CDR2: LNHDA and SQIVND (reference sequence). CDR3 DNA: TGTGCCAGTAGTATGGGACAGGGAAACTCTGGAAACACCATATATTTT. Residues: CASSMGQGNSGNTIYF.

This chain joins TRBV11-2 and TRBJ2-7, with TRBD1 matching over 9 bases. Trimming removed 5 bases from V and 3 bases from J; junction bases left unmatched: 5. In germline, CDR1 is SGHAT, CDR2 FQNNGV. This CDR3 is 14 amino acids long. CDR3 region: CASSRDRGNYEQYF. The CDR3 DNA is TGTGCCAGCAGCCGTGACAGGGGGAACTACGAGCAGTACTTC. Variable domain in full (rest from reference TRBV11-2 and TRBJ2-7): EAGVAQSPRYKIIEKRQSVAFWCNPISGHATLYWYQQILGQGPKLLIQFQNNGVVDDSQLPKDRFSAERLKGVDSTLKIQPAKLEDSAVYLCASSRDRGNYEQYFGPGTRLTVT.

The chain recombines TRBV4-2 with TRBJ1-2; D remains ambiguous. This CDR3 has 16 residues. The V gene lost 2 bases and the J gene lost 1 base, with 14 bases spanning the gap. Germline V gene sequence: CDR1 LGHNA, CDR2 YNFKEQ. The CDR3 nucleotides read TGTGCCAGCAGCCAAAAATCCGCGAGAGGTAACTATGGCTACACCTTC. Its protein product is CASSQKSARGNYGYTF.